This T cell receptor beta chain was sequenced for a study of beta chain features in type 1 diabetes. Broader study findings: In all four CD4+ subsets, TCRB CDR3 length was significantly, moderately reduced in type 1 diabetes.

Per donor, one heparinised blood draw averaged roughly 120 mL. Sorting with CD45RO/CCR7/CD25/CD127/CD95/CD27 yielded naive, central memory, regulatory and stem-like memory CD4+ cells. Turning to this clone: Its antigen remains unknown.

Isolated RNA was reverse transcribed in full, so expressed TCRB transcripts were sequenced. The table came from immunoSEQ multiplex PCR; TCRdb's copy has only in-frame clones and leaves some out. Of 50,000 or so clones detected, over 40% appear once; the ten largest clones hold less than 1.5%. The sequence was collected from a man aged 25 to 40 with type 1 diabetes. The sequenced material came from Tregs from blood.

CDR3 DNA sequence: TGTGCCAGCAGCGGGAGGGTAGCCAACTATGGCTACACCTTC. Encoded protein: CASSGRVANYGYTF. The rearrangement uses TRBV16 and TRBJ1-2; D ambiguous. Germline CDR1 and CDR2: KGHSY and FQNENV. The CDR3 extends over 14 amino acids. Trimming took off 5 bases at V and 2 bases at J, with 12 bases between the two ends.